This T cell receptor (beta chain) comes out of a study of technical replicates of blood from a handful of donors. Clones were sequenced by immunoSEQ multiplex PCR, and TCRdb holds only the in-frame ones, with some missing. This sample has 85,000 to 95,000 clones, with almost 97% found just once. The length of the CDR3 is 14 residues. Germline assignment: CDR1 MNHEY and CDR2 SVGAGI. Trimming removed 4 bases at V and 1 base at J, with 8 bases between. V is TRBV6-5 and J is TRBJ1-5; D uncertain. The sequenced sample consisted of T cells isolated from PBMCs. The origin of this receptor is a human donor in good health. As DNA, the CDR3 is TGTGCCAGCAGTTCCCTCGGGAGCAATCAGCCCCAGCATTTT. Amino acids: CASSSLGSNQPQHF.